This is a list of T cell receptor beta chains from one sample in a study of blood T cell repertoires in COVID-19. Produced via immunoSEQ multiplex PCR; TCRdb's table is partial and in-frame only. The sample yields some 150,000 clones, 85% seen once. Material for sequencing was peripheral blood. All receptors derive from a human donor with acute or convalescent COVID-19. The donor label of this sample is uncertain. The conserved cysteine and the conserved F or W are not part of the CDR3 here. Each record gives: V gene, J gene, CDR3 protein.

V gene: TRBV7-2
J gene: TRBJ1-1
CDR3 protein: ASSLGSLLNTEAF

V gene: TRBV5-4
J gene: TRBJ2-3
CDR3 protein: ASSPGAGVGTDTQY

V gene: TRBV7-9
J gene: TRBJ2-5
CDR3 protein: ASSFGALSQETQY

V gene: TRBV18
J gene: TRBJ1-1
CDR3 protein: ASSPPQGWTEAF

V gene: TRBV15
J gene: TRBJ1-2
CDR3 protein: ATSRLTVAGGSNGYGYT

V gene: TRBV19
J gene: TRBJ2-5
CDR3 protein: ASSSGQVKETQY

V gene: TRBV7-2
J gene: TRBJ1-2
CDR3 protein: ASSFGQGAYGYT

V gene: TRBV7-2
J gene: TRBJ2-5
CDR3 protein: ASSLGYSKREERGETQY

V gene: TRBV10-3
J gene: TRBJ1-3
CDR3 protein: ATTLERIIGNTIY

V gene: TRBV5-1
J gene: TRBJ2-1
CDR3 protein: ASTGQEISSGNEQF

V gene: TRBV5-1
J gene: TRBJ1-4
CDR3 protein: ASSLRQGGLGEKLF

V gene: TRBV9
J gene: TRBJ2-2
CDR3 protein: ASSLSLALDTGELF

V gene: TRBV18
J gene: TRBJ2-2
CDR3 protein: ASSPRGGRDTGELF

V gene: TRBV5-1
J gene: TRBJ1-1
CDR3 protein: ASSGDSSTPEAF

V gene: TRBV5-1
J gene: TRBJ1-6
CDR3 protein: ASSLESERSPLH

V gene: TRBV4-2
J gene: TRBJ1-2
CDR3 protein: ASSQDRSHYGYT

V gene: TRBV24-1
J gene: TRBJ2-1
CDR3 protein: ATSDAGAAVYNEQF

V gene: TRBV12-5
J gene: TRBJ1-5
CDR3 protein: ASGLGGDQPQH

V gene: TRBV11-1
J gene: TRBJ1-3
CDR3 protein: ASSSRDNSGNTIY

V gene: TRBV23-1
J gene: TRBJ2-1
CDR3 protein: ASSQSNSLYTGEVEGEQF

V gene: TRBV28
J gene: TRBJ2-3
CDR3 protein: ASSRLETGYEGDTQY

V gene: TRBV5-8
J gene: TRBJ1-3
CDR3 protein: ASSRTGAGNTIY

V gene: TRBV13
J gene: TRBJ2-3
CDR3 protein: ASSYFSGSGTDTQY

V gene: TRBV5-1
J gene: TRBJ2-3
CDR3 protein: ASRYRAKDTQY

V gene: TRBV9
J gene: TRBJ1-3
CDR3 protein: ASSVGMEAGNTIY

V gene: TRBV9
J gene: TRBJ2-4
CDR3 protein: ASSAQVGGNIQY

V gene: TRBV5-5
J gene: TRBJ2-1
CDR3 protein: ASNTLAANEQF

V gene: TRBV24-1
J gene: TRBJ1-2
CDR3 protein: ATSDHSRQGNYGYT

V gene: TRBV10-3
J gene: TRBJ2-2
CDR3 protein: AISRTGEKTANTGELF

V gene: TRBV6-5
J gene: TRBJ2-1
CDR3 protein: ASSSQDRVNEQF

V gene: TRBV28
J gene: TRBJ2-7
CDR3 protein: ASSPGTVSYEQY

V gene: TRBV19
J gene: TRBJ1-6
CDR3 protein: ASSATGGDSPLH

V gene: TRBV11-3
J gene: TRBJ2-3
CDR3 protein: ASSLTYTDTQY

V gene: TRBV7-6
J gene: TRBJ1-1
CDR3 protein: ASSSGGPNTEAF

V gene: TRBV6-1
J gene: TRBJ1-1
CDR3 protein: ASSEKGQRAF

V gene: TRBV7-2
J gene: TRBJ1-1
CDR3 protein: ASSLGGGSEAF

V gene: TRBV5-1
J gene: TRBJ1-4
CDR3 protein: ASSLGRDTTNEKLF